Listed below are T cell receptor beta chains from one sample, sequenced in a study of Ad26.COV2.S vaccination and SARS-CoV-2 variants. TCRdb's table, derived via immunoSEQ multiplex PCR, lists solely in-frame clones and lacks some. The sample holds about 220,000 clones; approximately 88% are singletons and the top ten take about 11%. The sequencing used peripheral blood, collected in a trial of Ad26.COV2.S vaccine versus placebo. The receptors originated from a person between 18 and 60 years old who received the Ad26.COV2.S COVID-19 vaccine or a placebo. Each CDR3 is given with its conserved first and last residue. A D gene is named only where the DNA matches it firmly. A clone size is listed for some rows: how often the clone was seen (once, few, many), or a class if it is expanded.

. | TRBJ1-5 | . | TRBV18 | CASSPGTPGSNQPQHF | TGTGCCAGCTCACCAGGGACTCCGGGGAGCAATCAGCCCCAGCATTTT
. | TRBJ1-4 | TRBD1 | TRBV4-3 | CASSQGDRGPEKLFF | TGCGCCAGCAGCCAAGGGGACAGGGGACCTGAAAAACTGTTTTTT
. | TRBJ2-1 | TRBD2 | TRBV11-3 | CASSSKTSGGGNEQFF | TGTGCCAGCAGCTCCAAGACTAGCGGGGGTGGCAATGAGCAGTTCTTC
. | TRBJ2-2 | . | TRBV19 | CASRLDTFTGELFF | TGTGCCAGTAGGTTGGACACCTTCACCGGGGAGCTGTTTTTT
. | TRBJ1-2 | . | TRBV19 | CASRAWTAVGYTF | TGTGCCAGTAGGGCGTGGACAGCTGTCGGCTACACCTTC
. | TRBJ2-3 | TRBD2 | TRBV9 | CASSPRTSGRQSTDTQYF | TGTGCCAGCAGCCCTCGGACTAGCGGGAGGCAGAGCACAGATACGCAGTATTTT
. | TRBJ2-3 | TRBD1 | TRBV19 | CATRWRGQGLPSTDTQYF | TGTGCCACCAGATGGCGGGGACAGGGACTTCCGAGCACAGATACGCAGTATTTT
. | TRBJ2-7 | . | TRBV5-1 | CASSTHGTSGEQYF | TGCGCCAGCAGCACGCACGGGACCTCGGGGGAGCAGTACTTC
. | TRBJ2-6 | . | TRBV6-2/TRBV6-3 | CASSSGSSGANVLTF | TGTGCCAGCAGTTCAGGAAGCTCTGGGGCCAACGTCCTGACTTTC
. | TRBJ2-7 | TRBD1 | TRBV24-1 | CASRQGAAYEQYF | TGTGCCAGCCGACAGGGGGCCGCCTACGAGCAGTACTTC
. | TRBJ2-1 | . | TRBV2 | CASSVSLGEQFF | TGTGCCAGCTCGGTTAGTCTCGGAGAGCAGTTCTTC
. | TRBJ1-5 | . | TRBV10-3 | CAISENRGNQPQHF | TGTGCCATCAGTGAAAACAGGGGCAATCAGCCCCAGCATTTT
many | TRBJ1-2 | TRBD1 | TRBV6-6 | CASSNGQGTYGYTF | TGTGCCAGCAGTAACGGACAGGGAACATATGGCTACACCTTC
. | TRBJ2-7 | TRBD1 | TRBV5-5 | CASIPMAGTDDYEQYF | TGTGCCAGCATTCCCATGGCCGGGACAGACGACTACGAGCAGTACTTC
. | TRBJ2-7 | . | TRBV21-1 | CASSYPSGRAESPGATYEQYF | TGTGCCAGCAGCTACCCTAGCGGGAGGGCCGAAAGCCCCGGGGCGACCTACGAGCAGTACTTC
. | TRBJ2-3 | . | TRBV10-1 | CASSDPDPTDTQYF | TGCGCCAGCAGTGATCCGGACCCCACAGATACGCAGTATTTT
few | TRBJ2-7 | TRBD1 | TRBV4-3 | CASSQGTRDRADTSYEQYF | TGCGCCAGCAGCCAAGGCACCCGGGACAGGGCCGATACCTCCTACGAGCAGTACTTC
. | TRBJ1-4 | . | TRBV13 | CASSFRATNEKLFF | TGTGCCAGCAGCTTTAGGGCAACTAATGAAAAACTGTTTTTT